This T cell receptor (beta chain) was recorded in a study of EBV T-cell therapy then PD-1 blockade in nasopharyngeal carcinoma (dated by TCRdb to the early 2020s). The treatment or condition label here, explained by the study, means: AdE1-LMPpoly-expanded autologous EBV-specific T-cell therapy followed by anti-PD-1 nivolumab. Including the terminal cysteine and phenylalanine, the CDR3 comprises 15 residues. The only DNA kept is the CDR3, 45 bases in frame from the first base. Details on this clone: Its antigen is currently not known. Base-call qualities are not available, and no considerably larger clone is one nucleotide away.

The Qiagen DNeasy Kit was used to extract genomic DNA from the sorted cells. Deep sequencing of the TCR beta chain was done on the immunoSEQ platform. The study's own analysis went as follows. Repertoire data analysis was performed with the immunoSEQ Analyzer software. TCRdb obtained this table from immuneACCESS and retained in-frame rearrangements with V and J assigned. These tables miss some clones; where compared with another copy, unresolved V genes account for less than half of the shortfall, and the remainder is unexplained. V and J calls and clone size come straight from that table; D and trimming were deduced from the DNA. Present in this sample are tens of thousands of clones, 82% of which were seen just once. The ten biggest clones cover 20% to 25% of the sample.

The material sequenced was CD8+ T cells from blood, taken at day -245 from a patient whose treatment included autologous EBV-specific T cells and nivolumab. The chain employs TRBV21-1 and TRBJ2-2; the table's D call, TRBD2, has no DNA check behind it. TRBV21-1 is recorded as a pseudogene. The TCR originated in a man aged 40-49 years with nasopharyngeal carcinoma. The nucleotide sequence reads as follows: TGTGCCAGCAGCAAAGCTCGCGTGGAGAGCGAGGAGCTGTTTTTT. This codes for CASSKARVESEELFF.